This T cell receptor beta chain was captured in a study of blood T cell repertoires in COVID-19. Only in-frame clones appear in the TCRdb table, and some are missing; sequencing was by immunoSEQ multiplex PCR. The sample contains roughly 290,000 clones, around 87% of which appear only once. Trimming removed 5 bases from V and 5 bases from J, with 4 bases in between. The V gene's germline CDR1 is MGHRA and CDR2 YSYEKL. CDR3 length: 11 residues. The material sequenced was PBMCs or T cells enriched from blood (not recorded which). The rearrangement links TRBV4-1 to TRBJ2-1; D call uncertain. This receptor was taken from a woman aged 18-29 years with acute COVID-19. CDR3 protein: CASSYDNEQFF. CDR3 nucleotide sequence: TGCGCCAGCAGCTATGACAATGAGCAGTTCTTC.